The 3 T cell receptor beta chains given below trace back to one sample, sequenced in a study of cytomegalovirus exposure and HLA in healthy donors. The study ran its PCR with 60 Vbeta and 13 Jbeta primers. Libraries were prepared by immunoSEQ multiplex PCR; TCRdb keeps only in-frame clonotypes and omits some of them. This sample has about 140,000 clones, with around 90% found just once. Material: PBMCs. These receptors all come from a woman in her forties in good health and CMV-seronegative.

The chain employs TRBV5-1 and TRBJ2-2; 10 nucleotides align to TRBD1. This CDR3 is built from 16 residues. Unmatched junction bases numbered 7, after V lost 4 bases and J lost 4 bases. CDR1 SGHRS and CDR2 YFSETQ come from the germline V gene. CDR3 nucleotide sequence: TGCGCCAGCAGCCCCGGGACAGGGGCACTCACCGGGGAGCTGTTTTTT. This gives the protein CASSPGTGALTGELFF.

CDR3 bases: TGTGCCAGCTCACCACTTGTGACAGGGGTGCACTACGAGCAGTACTTC. Translated, it gives CASSPLVTGVHYEQYF. The chain combines TRBV18 with TRBJ2-7; 8 positions agree with TRBD1. The CDR3 extends over 16 amino acids. V was pared by 1 base and J by 3 bases, with 8 bases of the junction left unmatched. Germline-derived CDR1 and CDR2 are KGHSH and LQKENI.

This chain joins TRBV10-3 and TRBJ1-1; D is undetermined. The CDR3 covers 12 residues. Deletions cut 11 bases from V and 5 bases from J, with 15 bases between. Germline CDR1 reads ENHRY; CDR2 reads SYGVKD. The CDR3 bases are TGTGCCGCCGGCGGGTACCCGACTGAAGCTTTCTTT. Its translation is CAAGGYPTEAFF.